These T cell receptor beta chains were read from a single sample in a study of shared clonotypes between healthy human individuals. Using immunoSEQ multiplex PCR, the repertoire was profiled, and TCRdb retains in-frame clones only, with some absent. The table lists approximately 600,000 clones, approximately 95% of them singletons, with about 0.11% in the top ten. The sequenced sample was naive CD8+ T cells sorted from blood. These receptors were obtained from a woman in her thirties in good health. The CDR3 runs from the conserved cysteine through the conserved F or W. D genes are given only for firm matches. Expanded clones are given a class, and other clones once, few, many or no size at all.

cdr3_nt cdr3_aa d_call clone_size j_call v_call
TGTGCCAGCAGCCCGAAGGGACTAGCGGGAGTAGGGACCGGGGAGCTGTTTTTT CASSPKGLAGVGTGELFF TRBD2 once TRBJ2-2 TRBV7-6
TGTGCCAGCAGCCACTCGACTAGCGGGAACTCCTACGAGCAGTACTTC CASSHSTSGNSYEQYF TRBD2 - TRBJ2-7 TRBV4-2
TGTGCCAGCAGCCAAAGGGACTTAATGTTCGGCTACACCTTC CASSQRDLMFGYTF - - TRBJ1-2 TRBV6-5
TGTGCCAGCAGCTTATTTTCTGGGATCCACGAGCAGTACTTC CASSLFSGIHEQYF - - TRBJ2-7 TRBV13
TGTGCCAGCAGCTTTGAGGGACAGGGGGCAGCAGCTTTCTTT CASSFEGQGAAAFF TRBD1 - TRBJ1-1 TRBV5-6
TGTGCCAGCAGAAGACAGGGGGGGTCTGGGGCCAACGTCCTGACTTTC CASRRQGGSGANVLTF TRBD1 - TRBJ2-6 TRBV7-2
TGTGCCAGCAGACCGAGGGGGTCGGTTCAGCCCCAGCATTTT CASRPRGSVQPQHF - - TRBJ1-5 TRBV28
TGTGCCAGCAGCGTGACAGCGGCCCTGAACACTGAAGCTTTCTTT CASSVTAALNTEAFF - - TRBJ1-1 TRBV9
TGTGCCGGCGGGGGTAGCGGGAGGGTGTACAATGAGCAGTTCTTC CAGGGSGRVYNEQFF TRBD2 - TRBJ2-1 TRBV7-8
TGTGCCAGCAGCGTAGGCCTAGCGAGCTCCTACGAGCAGTACTTC CASSVGLASSYEQYF - - TRBJ2-7 TRBV9
TGTGCCAGCAGCCCGTCCAGGGGGCACGAAGCCTACGAGCAGTACTTC CASSPSRGHEAYEQYF TRBD1 once TRBJ2-7 TRBV27
TGTGCCATACACGACAGGTTGGACACTGAAGCTTTCTTT CAIHDRLDTEAFF - - TRBJ1-1 TRBV6-1
TGTGCCAGCAGCTTAGTAGGGCGCACTGAAGCTTTCTTT CASSLVGRTEAFF - - TRBJ1-1 TRBV7-9
TGTGCCATCGGCGACAGGGGGGGCTACGAGCAGTACTTC CAIGDRGGYEQYF TRBD1 - TRBJ2-7 TRBV10-3
TGCGCCAGCAGCCAAGACTCAGGGGGCGTTGGAAACACCATATATTTT CASSQDSGGVGNTIYF TRBD1 few TRBJ1-3 TRBV4-1
TGTGCCAGCAGCTTGTACGGGACCTACGAGCAGTACTTC CASSLYGTYEQYF - - TRBJ2-7 TRBV7-8
TGTGCCAGTCAAGTGGAGGGTTACTACGAGCAGTACTTC CASQVEGYYEQYF - - TRBJ2-7 TRBV19
TGTGCCAGCAGCCCAGACGGTGATACGCAGTATTTT CASSPDGDTQYF - - TRBJ2-3 TRBV28
TGTGCCAGCAAGACGGACTCTAGCACAGATACGCAGTATTTT CASKTDSSTDTQYF - - TRBJ2-3 TRBV7-2
TGTGCCAGCAGTTACGGCCGGGAGGCTTTCTTT CASSYGREAFF - - TRBJ1-1 TRBV6-5
TGTGCCACGGGACAGGAGCTTGCAACTAATGAAAAACTGTTTTTT CATGQELATNEKLFF TRBD1 - TRBJ1-4 TRBV6-1
TGTGCCAGCAGAGAACAGGGGGCAGGAGCTTTCTTT CASREQGAGAFF TRBD1 - TRBJ1-1 TRBV2